These 5 T cell receptor beta chains share one sample of origin, sequenced in a study of CD8+CD57+ T cells in acquired aplastic anemia. Genomic DNA templated the TCR beta VDJ and CDR3 profiling. TCRdb reanalysed the reads using MiXCR and keeps one entry per CDR3 protein. The table shows 150,000 or so distinct CDR3 sequences, with around half occurring only once. Individuals selected for sequencing had exhibited CD8+CD57+ cell expansion on flow cytometry. Sequencing was done on a sample of sorted CD4+, CD8+, or CD8+CD57+ T cells (not recorded which) from PBMCs. The receptor source for this set is a human donor with aplastic anemia.

The sample holds many counts of this clonotype. The genes are TRBV5-6 and TRBJ2-3; the D is unclear. The CDR3 contains 15 residues. CDR1 and CDR2 from the germline V gene are SGHDT and YYEEEE. Trimming removed 5 bases from V and 0 bases from J, with 13 bases in between. Written as DNA, the CDR3 is TGTGCCAGCAGAGCCCTCGGCAGAAGCACAGATACGCAGTATTTT. Its protein is CASRALGRSTDTQYF.

The genes are TRBV19 and TRBJ1-4, with TRBD1 matching 9 bases. With 7 bases clipped from V and 4 bases from J, the junction kept 7 bases outside the gene matches. The length of the CDR3 is 15 residues. CDR1 is LNHDA, CDR2 SQIVND, per germline (reference sequence). For the CDR3, the DNA is TGTGCCAGTAAGTTTGCGGACAGGGGTAATGAAAAACTGTTTTTT. Translating gives CASKFADRGNEKLFF. Full variable domain (remainder filled in from reference TRBV19 and TRBJ1-4): DGGITQSPKYLFRKEGQNVTLSCEQNLNHDAMYWYRQDPGQGLRLIYYSQIVNDFQKGDIAEGYSVSREKKESFPLTVTSAQKNPTAFYLCASKFADRGNEKLFFGSGTQLSVL.

This clonotype has more than one count but fewer than ten. The genes are TRBV7-2 and TRBJ2-5, with unresolved D. Germline values: CDR1 SGHTA, CDR2 FQGNSA. The germline V and J ends were trimmed by 0 bases and 5 bases, with 4 bases remaining between them. The CDR3 consists of 12 residues. The CDR3 loop is CASSLAGETQYF. CDR3 coding DNA: TGTGCCAGCAGCTTAGCGGGCGAGACCCAGTACTTC.

The chain links TRBV20-1 to TRBJ2-7; 8 bases line up with TRBD1. The V and J ends lost 5 bases and 0 bases, in that order; junction bases with no gene match: 9. Germline-derived CDR1 and CDR2 are DFQATT and SNEGSKA (reference sequence). This CDR3 is built from 15 residues. The CDR3 DNA reads as TGCAGTGCTGGCCAAACCGACAGGGGCTCCTACGAGCAGTACTTC. This encodes CSAGQTDRGSYEQYF.

In its sample, this clonotype was seen many times. V and J are TRBV27 and TRBJ2-3; a possible D gene is TRBD2 (6 bases). The CDR3 totals 12 residues. V lost 8 bases to trimming and J lost 8 bases, with 14 bases between them. Germline values: CDR1 MNHEY, CDR2 SMNVEV (reference sequence). In nucleotides, the CDR3 is TGTGCCAGCGGGTTCCAAGCGGGTACGCAGTATTTT. Translating it yields CASGFQAGTQYF.